One and the same sample provided the 7 T cell receptor beta chains below, sequenced in a study of cytomegalovirus exposure and HLA in healthy donors (dated by TCRdb to between 2016 and 2019). Library construction relied on the immunoSEQ multiplex PCR assay. A mixture of 60 forward primers for TCR Vbeta segments and 13 reverse primers for TCR Jbeta segments was used in the multiplex PCR. TCRdb took this table from immuneACCESS and kept in-frame rearrangements with V and J called. Such tables lack part of the clones; where checked against another copy, unresolved V genes explain under half of the gap, and the rest is unexplained. The sample records tens of thousands of clones, 70% of which are singletons. Approximately 20% of the sample comes from the top ten. Sequencing used PBMCs. The origin of the receptors is a woman between 55 and 75 years old in good health and CMV-seropositive.

The rearrangement links TRBV19 to TRBJ2-2; the match to TRBD2 covers 10 bases. Germline V gene sequence: CDR1 LNHDA, CDR2 SQIVND (reference sequence). This CDR3 is built from 16 residues. Trimming removed 5 bases from V and 2 bases from J; junction bases left unmatched: 5. The CDR3 here is CASSPRLAGNTGELFF. The CDR3 DNA follows: TGTGCCAGTAGTCCCCGACTAGCGGGTAACACCGGGGAGCTGTTTTTT. The full variable domain, rest sourced from reference TRBV19 and TRBJ2-2, is DGGITQSPKYLFRKEGQNVTLSCEQNLNHDAMYWYRQDPGQGLRLIYYSQIVNDFQKGDIAEGYSVSREKKESFPLTVTSAQKNPTAFYLCASSPRLAGNTGELFFGEGSRLTVL.

The rearrangement links TRBV7-2 to TRBJ1-3, with D possibly TRBD1 on 5 matching bases. The CDR3 length is 15 residues. V lost 5 bases, J lost 9 bases, and 20 bases lay in between. Germline loops: CDR1 SGHTA, CDR2 FQGNSA. CDR3 region: CASSPNPRQYGTIYF. CDR3 bases: TGTGCCAGCAGCCCCAACCCCCGACAGTATGGCACCATATATTTT. The full variable domain, its missing parts supplied by reference TRBV7-2 and TRBJ1-3, is GAGVSQSPSNKVTEKGKDVELRCDPISGHTALYWYRQSLGQGLEFLIYFQGNSAPDKSGLPSDRFSAERTGGSVSTLTIQRTQQEDSAVYLCASSPNPRQYGTIYFGEGSWLTVV.

The V call is TRBV5-1, the J call TRBJ2-7; D is unclear. This CDR3 region has 12 residues. In germline, CDR1 is SGHRS, CDR2 YFSETQ. V was trimmed by 1 base and J by 7 bases, leaving 9 bases between them. As DNA, the CDR3 is TGCGCCAGCAGCTTGCCAAACGAGGAGCAGTACTTC. Its protein product is CASSLPNEEQYF.

The V gene is TRBV7-8, the J gene TRBJ1-1, with TRBD1 matching over 9 bases. The CDR3 runs 17 residues. Germline V gene sequence: CDR1 SGHVS, CDR2 FQNEAQ. J gave up 6 bases and V 5 bases, and 16 bases lay outside the gene matches. The CDR3 DNA is TGTGCCAGCAGCCCTAGGGAGCCGGGACAGGGTGTCGCTGAAGCTTTCTTT. Its translation: CASSPREPGQGVAEAFF. Full variable domain (missing parts from reference TRBV7-8 and TRBJ1-1): GAGVSQSPRYKVAKRGQDVALRCDPISGHVSLFWYQQALGQGPEFLTYFQNEAQLDKSGLPSDRFFAERPEGSVSTLKIQRTQQEDSAVYLCASSPREPGQGVAEAFFGQGTRLTVV.

V gene TRBV28 combines with J gene TRBJ1-2; D unresolved. In germline, CDR1 is MDHEN, CDR2 SYDVKM. V lost 7 bases, J lost 6 bases, and 18 bases lay in between. CDR3 size: 14 residues. CDR3 sequence reads: CASTLVQIAHGYTF. The CDR3, as DNA: TGTGCCAGCACTCTGGTCCAAATCGCGCATGGCTACACCTTC.

V gene TRBV5-1 combines with J gene TRBJ2-3; D not certain. CDR3 length equals 12 residues. Germline V gene sequence: CDR1 SGHRS, CDR2 YFSETQ. Trimming removed 0 bases from V and 4 bases from J, with 3 bases in between. CDR3 protein: CASSLVSDTQYF. In DNA form, the CDR3 reads TGCGCCAGCAGCTTGGTATCAGATACGCAGTATTTT.

The rearrangement links TRBV4-3 to TRBJ2-6; possible D gene TRBD2, 6 bases. V lost 5 bases and J 5 bases, leaving 19 bases between the germline ends. The CDR3 is made up of 17 amino acids. The V gene's germline CDR1 is LGHNA and CDR2 YSLEER. This CDR3 is CASSSELRGLWANVLTF. As DNA, the CDR3 is TGCGCCAGCAGCTCGGAGTTGCGGGGCCTCTGGGCCAACGTCCTGACTTTC.